This T cell receptor beta chain was recorded in a study of cytotoxic CD8 clonotypes in ibrutinib-treated CLL. About the study: Across samples, productive templates numbered 250,000 to 300,000 and productive rearrangements reached roughly 98,000 on average.

Points on this clone: The antigen remains undetermined.

This CDR3 region has 14 residues. Germline CDR1 and CDR2: LGHNA and YSLEER. V was pared by 1 base and J by 3 bases, with 9 bases between. Clones were read by immunoSEQ multiplex PCR, and TCRdb kept only the in-frame ones, dropping some. The sample shows about 300,000 clones, 65% to 85% of them seen only once. Study-wide findings and caveats: In comparison with age-matched healthy donors, baseline clonality was higher and tracked circulating CD8+ T-cell counts. Treatment saw public clonotypes, which were uncommon, either contract or stay stable. Clonality went up at ibrutinib response and then declined back toward baseline at progression.

J is TRBJ1-2 and V is TRBV4-3; D may be TRBD1 (5 bases). The input for sequencing was PBMCs, taken at disease progression, from a patient treated with ibrutinib. This receptor was obtained from a human donor with chronic lymphocytic leukemia. The CDR3 bases are TGCGCCAGCAGCCAAGCTCAGGGCCACTATGGCTACACCTTC. Protein: CASSQAQGHYGYTF.